This is a list of T cell receptor beta chains from one sample in a study of blood T cell repertoires in COVID-19. TCRdb's table, derived via immunoSEQ multiplex PCR, lists solely in-frame clones and lacks some. The repertoire holds fewer than 250,000 clones, with roughly 83% as singletons. The sequenced sample consisted of peripheral blood. The source of these receptors is a woman aged 45-65 years with acute or convalescent COVID-19. Each CDR3 is given with its conserved first and last residue. The order of the fields is D gene, clone size, V gene, J gene, CDR3 DNA, CDR3 protein. D genes are given only for firm matches. Clone size, where shown, is once, few, many, or a class for clones that have expanded.

NA	NA	TRBV5-6	TRBJ1-2	TGTGCCAGCAGCTCGACCAGACTTGACAGCTATGGCTACACCTTC	CASSSTRLDSYGYTF
NA	NA	TRBV30	TRBJ2-7	TGTGCCTGGGCCCGAGGGTCTCACGAGCAGTACTTC	CAWARGSHEQYF
NA	NA	TRBV5-5	TRBJ1-3	TGTGCCAGCAGCTTCCCGCGGTCTGGAAACACCATATATTTT	CASSFPRSGNTIYF
TRBD2	NA	TRBV4-2	TRBJ2-1	TGTGCCAGCAGCCAAGGGACTAGCTCCTACAATGAGCAGTTCTTC	CASSQGTSSYNEQFF
TRBD1	once	TRBV5-1	TRBJ1-1	TGCGCCAGCAGACTCGACAGGGGTGGTACTGAAGCTTTCTTT	CASRLDRGGTEAFF
NA	NA	TRBV24-1	TRBJ1-2	TGTGCCACCAGTGAGACAGGTGGCTATGGCTACACCTTC	CATSETGGYGYTF
TRBD1	NA	TRBV30	TRBJ1-2	TGTGCCTGGAGTGTACAGGGGCGCGACTATGGCTACACCTTC	CAWSVQGRDYGYTF
NA	NA	TRBV7-2	TRBJ2-1	TGTGCCAGCAGCGCCAGCAGGGATAGCAATGAGCAGTTCTTC	CASSASRDSNEQFF
TRBD1	NA	TRBV14	TRBJ1-1	TGTGCCAGCGGTCAGGGGGGCACTGAAGCTTTCTTT	CASGQGGTEAFF
NA	NA	TRBV30	TRBJ2-3	TGTGCCTGGAGTGTAGGGAGTAGCTGGGGTTTCACAGATACGCAGTATTTT	CAWSVGSSWGFTDTQYF
NA	once	TRBV28	TRBJ1-3	TGTGCCAGCAGCCCTCCTACAGGAAGCTCTGGAAACACCATATATTTT	CASSPPTGSSGNTIYF
TRBD1	NA	TRBV29-1	TRBJ2-3	TGCAGCGCCCTCCCTGGGACAGCCACAGATACGCAGTATTTT	CSALPGTATDTQYF
NA	NA	TRBV28	TRBJ2-7	TGTGCCAGCAGTTGGGGGACACTATCGCGCACCTACGAGCAGTACTTC	CASSWGTLSRTYEQYF
TRBD1	few	TRBV27	TRBJ2-2	TGTGCCAGCAGCAGGGGGCAGGTCGGGGAGCTGTTTTTT	CASSRGQVGELFF
NA	NA	TRBV5-6	TRBJ2-3	TGTGCCAGCAGCTTGCCTGTGGCCGATACGCAGTATTTT	CASSLPVADTQYF
TRBD2	NA	TRBV4-2	TRBJ2-4	TGTGCCAGCAGCTCAACTAGCGGGCCCTCTCTAGCCAAAAACATTCAGTACTTC	CASSSTSGPSLAKNIQYF
TRBD1	NA	TRBV28	TRBJ1-6	TGTGCCAGCAGTATCGGGGACAGAAATTCACCCCTCCACTTT	CASSIGDRNSPLHF
TRBD2	NA	TRBV29-1	TRBJ2-4	TGCAGCGCCGCGCGGGGGGCGACGGCCAAAAACATTCAGTACTTC	CSAARGATAKNIQYF
TRBD1	once	TRBV28	TRBJ1-5	TGTGCCAGCACCGTTCCCGGGACAGGACAAGGGATCCAGCATTTT	CASTVPGTGQGIQHF
NA	few	TRBV3-1/TRBV3-2	TRBJ2-1	TGTGCCAGCAGCCAAGAACAGCGGAGCTCCTACAATGAGCAGTTCTTC	CASSQEQRSSYNEQFF
TRBD1	NA	TRBV2	TRBJ1-2	TGTGCCAGCAGTGACCGGACAGGCCTGTATGGCTACACCTTC	CASSDRTGLYGYTF
TRBD1	few	TRBV5-1	TRBJ1-1	TGCGCCAGCAGCTCTCCTGAAACAGGGGCCACTGAAGCTTTCTTT	CASSSPETGATEAFF
TRBD2	NA	TRBV11-2	TRBJ2-7	TGTGCCAGCAGCTCCACGGGAGCGGGGGAGCAGTACTTC	CASSSTGAGEQYF
TRBD1	NA	TRBV7-8	TRBJ1-2	TGTGCCAGCAGCTCAGACAGGGCGACTAGGGCCGGGGGCTATGGCTACACCTTC	CASSSDRATRAGGYGYTF
NA	NA	TRBV27	TRBJ2-1	TGTGCCAGCAGTTCTTGGGCCCTCGCAACCCCCGGAACCTCTGGGAGACGTAATGAGCAGTTCTTC	CASSSWALATPGTSGRRNEQFF
NA	NA	TRBV3-1/TRBV3-2	TRBJ2-1	TGTGCCAGCAGCCAAGTTTTCGGCTACAATGAGCAGTTCTTC	CASSQVFGYNEQFF
TRBD1	NA	TRBV10-3	TRBJ1-4	TGTGCCATCAGGAGGGACAGGGGGGATGAAAAACTGTTTTTT	CAIRRDRGDEKLFF
NA	NA	TRBV27	TRBJ2-1	TGTGCCAGCAGTTTCGAACACTACTCCTACAATGAGCAGTTCTTC	CASSFEHYSYNEQFF
NA	NA	TRBV18	TRBJ1-5	TGTGCCAGCTCACCGGCCGACAGTCATAGCAATCAGCCCCAGCATTTT	CASSPADSHSNQPQHF
TRBD2	NA	TRBV24-1	TRBJ2-1	TGTGCCACCAGTGTTGATAGCGGGAGGGCCTTCTACAATGAGCAGTTCTTC	CATSVDSGRAFYNEQFF
TRBD1	NA	TRBV15	TRBJ2-1	TGTGCCACCAGCGGGGACAGGGCGCCGCTACCTTACAATGAGCAGTTCTTC	CATSGDRAPLPYNEQFF
TRBD2	NA	TRBV18	TRBJ2-3	TGTGCCAGCTCACCACCCCGCGGGGGAAGGCCGGGCACAGATACGCAGTATTTT	CASSPPRGGRPGTDTQYF
TRBD1	many	TRBV7-4	TRBJ1-2	TGTGCCAGCAGCTACCCCCGGGACAGGGTGGGAGGCTACACCTTC	CASSYPRDRVGGYTF
NA	NA	TRBV19	TRBJ1-5	TGTGCCAGTAGTATAGATCACCGGGTTCAGCCCCAGCATTTT	CASSIDHRVQPQHF
TRBD2	NA	TRBV7-9	TRBJ2-1	TGTGCCAGCAGCACCGGACTAGCGGGGGACTCCTACAATGAGCAGTTCTTC	CASSTGLAGDSYNEQFF
NA	NA	TRBV15	TRBJ2-1	TGTGCCACCAGCACCGGGGACTACAATGAGCAGTTCTTC	CATSTGDYNEQFF
NA	NA	TRBV19	TRBJ1-2	TGTGCCAGTACGAGGGAGGGGCTTGGCTACACCTTC	CASTREGLGYTF
TRBD1	NA	TRBV5-1	TRBJ2-2	TGCGCCAGCAGCCCGGGACAGGGGATGACCGGGGAGCTGTTTTTT	CASSPGQGMTGELFF
NA	NA	TRBV7-9	TRBJ1-1	TGTGCCAGCAGCTTAGATCGGGGAGGGTTTCCTGAAGCTTTCTTT	CASSLDRGGFPEAFF
NA	NA	TRBV29-1	TRBJ1-1	TGCAGCGTTGCCCAGGATACCATGAACACTGAAGCTTTCTTT	CSVAQDTMNTEAFF
NA	once	TRBV15	TRBJ1-2	TGTGCCACCAGCAGAGGGTCGACAAACTATGGCTACACCTTC	CATSRGSTNYGYTF
TRBD1	NA	TRBV29-1	TRBJ1-2	TGCAGCGGACAGGGTTTGGCCGGCTACACCTTC	CSGQGLAGYTF
NA	once	TRBV29-1	TRBJ2-1	TGCAGCGTTGATAGTCAGGCTTCCTACAATGAGCAGTTCTTC	CSVDSQASYNEQFF
NA	once	TRBV6-5	TRBJ2-7	TGTGCCAGCAGGCAGGATTTCTACGAGCAGTACTTC	CASRQDFYEQYF
TRBD1	NA	TRBV6-4	TRBJ1-2	TGTGCCAGCAGTCAGGACAGGGCGGACTATGGCTACACCTTC	CASSQDRADYGYTF
NA	NA	TRBV10-2	TRBJ2-1	TGCGCCAGCGCTACTGTAGCGGATTCCTACAATGAGCAGTTCTTC	CASATVADSYNEQFF
NA	NA	TRBV9	TRBJ1-4	TGTGCCAGCAGCCCAGGGGTTTATGCTGAAAAACTGTTTTTT	CASSPGVYAEKLFF
NA	once	TRBV28	TRBJ2-5	TGTGCCAGCAGTGCCCCCGGGGGAGAGACCCAGTACTTC	CASSAPGGETQYF
NA	NA	TRBV28	TRBJ2-1	TGTGCCAGCAGTGTGGCAGGGCAGTCCGGGTCCTACAATGAGCAGTTCTTC	CASSVAGQSGSYNEQFF
NA	NA	TRBV21-1	TRBJ2-5	TGTGCCAGCAGCCCGGGAGCAGGACTAGCGGGGGGGCGAAGAGGAGAGACCCAGTACTTC	CASSPGAGLAGGRRGETQYF
TRBD1	NA	TRBV5-1	TRBJ2-7	TGCGCCAGCAGCTCTAACGGACAGGGTTCCTACGAGCAGTACTTC	CASSSNGQGSYEQYF